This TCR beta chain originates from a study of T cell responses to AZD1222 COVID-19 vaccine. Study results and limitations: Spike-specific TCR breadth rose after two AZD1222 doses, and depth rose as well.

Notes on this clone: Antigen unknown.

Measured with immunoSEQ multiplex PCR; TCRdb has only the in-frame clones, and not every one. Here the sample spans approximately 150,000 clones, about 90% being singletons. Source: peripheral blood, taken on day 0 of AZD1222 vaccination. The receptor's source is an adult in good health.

The CDR3: CASSSGLAQYF. The CDR3 DNA sequence: TGTGCCAGCAGCTCGGGACTAGCCCAGTACTTC. This chain links TRBV7-8 with TRBJ2-7; 9 bases are shared with TRBD2. Germline V gene data show CDR1 as SGHVS and CDR2 as FQNEAQ. The CDR3 runs to 11 residues. Unmatched junction bases numbered 2, after V lost 4 bases and J lost 10 bases.